This T cell receptor (beta chain) appears in the sequencing data of a study of T cells in Graves' hyperthyroidism and ophthalmopathy. Study findings and constraints: Blood also held most thyroid clonotypes expanded beyond 0.001.

Thyroid ultrasound, orbital computed tomography, clinical symptoms, and serum thyroxine and TRAb underpinned diagnoses. The CDR3 has 13 amino acids. Deletions cut 2 bases from V and 10 bases from J, with 12 bases between. CDR1 GTSNPN and CDR2 SVGIG come from the germline V gene (reference sequence). Regions amplified from RNA transcripts were the TCR beta CDR3 regions. The HTBI set primed first-round TCR CDR3 RT-PCR. TCRdb ran MiXCR on the multiplex PCR reads and lists one entry per CDR3 protein. The profile covers under 300,000 distinct CDR3 sequences, with about 16% appearing a single time and 30% taken by the ten largest. This clonotype has at least ten counts. What it recognizes is unknown.

The V and J genes are TRBV30 and TRBJ1-6, with D possibly TRBD1 on 5 matching bases. Sequencing was performed on blood. The origin of this receptor is a woman between 45 and 60 years old with Graves' hyperthyroidism that later progressed to Graves' ophthalmopathy. This CDR3 is CAWSNAGGSPLHF. In nucleotides, the CDR3 is TGTGCCTGGAGTAACGCGGGGGGATCACCCCTCCACTTT.